Below, 18 T cell receptor beta chains from the same sample are listed, as sequenced in a study of T-cell memory formation after mild COVID-19. TCRdb re-called the 5' RACE reads through MiXCR, storing one row per CDR3 protein. The table records about 400,000 distinct CDR3 sequences, around a quarter of them present only once. The specimen sequenced was PBMCs or a T cell subset sorted from them (not recorded which). These receptors came from an adult woman who had mild COVID-19 (a few samples of this study predate the infection). Cell type and time point are not known.

This clonotype was found a few times. This sequence joins TRBV5-1 and TRBJ1-1; a weak D match, TRBD1 (5 bases). The CDR3 sequence is 12 residues long. CDR1 is SGHRS, CDR2 YFSETQ, per germline. V lost 3 bases, J lost 11 bases, and 14 bases lay in between. The CDR3 region is CASSSGEHRAFF. The CDR3 bases are TGCGCCAGCAGCTCGGGGGAACATCGGGCTTTCTTT.

This clonotype occurred a few times. The chain uses TRBV5-1 and TRBJ2-1, with 9 positions matching TRBD1. The V and J ends lost 3 bases and 3 bases, in that order; junction bases with no gene match: 13. There are 18 residues in the CDR3. CDR1 and CDR2 from the germline V gene are SGHRS and YFSETQ. The CDR3 spells CASSSYWGDRASYNEQFF. CDR3 nucleotide sequence: TGCGCCAGCAGCTCATACTGGGGGGACAGGGCCAGCTACAATGAGCAGTTCTTC.

The chain employs TRBV6-5 and TRBJ1-5, with unresolved D. CDR3 size: 14 residues. Germline V gene sequence: CDR1 MNHEY, CDR2 SVGAGI. Trimming took off 0 bases at V and 6 bases at J, with 9 bases between the two ends. The CDR3 region is CASSYSGRAQPQHF. Written as DNA, the CDR3 is TGTGCCAGCAGTTACTCGGGTAGGGCTCAGCCCCAGCATTTT.

V gene TRBV27 combines with J gene TRBJ2-5; D gene unclear. V was cut by 5 bases and J by 1 base, with 11 bases left in between. The V gene's germline CDR1 is MNHEY and CDR2 SMNVEV (reference sequence). This CDR3 comprises 14 residues. The chain's CDR3 is CASSLDELQETQYF. DNA of the CDR3: TGTGCCAGCAGTCTGGACGAACTCCAAGAGACCCAGTACTTC.

This clonotype appeared a few times. This chain joins TRBV5-1 and TRBJ2-1, with 7 bases identical to TRBD1. V gave up 3 bases and J gave up 4 bases; unmatched junction bases: 7. This CDR3 comprises 15 residues. Germline V gene lookup returns CDR1 SGHRS and CDR2 YFSETQ. CDR3 bases: TGCGCCAGCAGCTCGGCCGGGACAGTTTACAATGAGCAGTTCTTC. Translation gives CASSSAGTVYNEQFF.

The chain is built from TRBV29-1 and TRBJ2-5, with TRBD2 matching over 9 bases. The germline V gene encodes CDR1 SQVTM and CDR2 ANQGSEA. This CDR3 is 13 amino acids long. The ends lost 4 bases at V and 1 base at J; junction bases unmatched: 1. CDR3 DNA sequence: TGCAGCGTTGGCGGGAGGGTCCAAGAGACCCAGTACTTC. Translating it yields CSVGGRVQETQYF.

This chain joins TRBV18 and TRBJ2-1, with TRBD1 identical over 11 bases. The germline V gene has CDR1 KGHSH and CDR2 LQKENI. The CDR3 is 17 residues long. V shed 2 bases and J 7 bases; nucleotides not matched to a gene: 10. The CDR3 coding sequence is TGTGCCAGCTCACCAATCCGGCAGGACAGGGGGCGGAATGAGCAGTTCTTC. It codes for CASSPIRQDRGRNEQFF.

This chain connects TRBV7-9 to TRBJ2-2; tentative D call: TRBD1 (6 bases). V was cut by 1 base and J by 4 bases, with 16 bases left in between. The CDR3 length is 17 residues. From germline, CDR1 is SEHNR and CDR2 FQNEAQ (reference sequence). The CDR3 region has the DNA TGTGCCAGCAGCTTAGAAGTTCGAGCAGGGGCCACCGGGGAGCTGTTTTTT. This codes for CASSLEVRAGATGELFF.

This chain connects TRBV6-5 to TRBJ2-7, with D unclear. The germline V gene encodes CDR1 MNHEY and CDR2 SVGAGI. The germline V and J ends were trimmed by 2 bases and 1 base, with 6 bases remaining between them. This CDR3 region has 13 residues. CDR3 in amino acids: CASSYARSYEQYF. CDR3 DNA sequence: TGTGCCAGCAGTTACGCTAGATCCTACGAGCAGTACTTC.

This sequence joins TRBV2 and TRBJ2-7; 11 bases agree with TRBD1. The CDR3 runs to 15 residues. J was trimmed by 4 bases and V by 2 bases; bases with no gene match: 4. Germline CDR1 and CDR2: SNHLY and FYNNEI. The chain's CDR3 is CASSERDRGKYEQYF. CDR3 DNA: TGTGCCAGCAGTGAAAGGGACAGGGGGAAATACGAGCAGTACTTC.

The chain uses TRBV7-3 and TRBJ2-7; no definite D call. The CDR3 is made up of 15 amino acids. The V gene lost 3 bases and the J gene lost 2 bases, with 14 bases spanning the gap. Looked up from germline, CDR1 is SGHTA and CDR2 is FQGTGA. The CDR3 DNA reads as TGTGCCAGCAGCTTGGCCGCGGACCCGGCCTACGAGCAGTACTTC. This gives the protein CASSLAADPAYEQYF. Based on the CDR3 plus reference TRBV7-3 and TRBJ2-7, the full variable domain is GAGVSQTPSNKVTEKGKYVELRCDPISGHTALYWYRQSLGQGPEFLIYFQGTGAADDSGLPNDRFFAVRPEGSVSTLKIQRTERGDSAVYLCASSLAADPAYEQYFGPGTRLTVT.

This clonotype showed up just a few times. The chain uses TRBV12-3 or TRBV12-4 and TRBJ2-7; no clear D gene. The CDR3 extends over 11 amino acids. Trimming pared 5 bases from V and 6 bases from J, leaving 8 bases between. Written as DNA, the CDR3 is TGTGCCAGCAGTCTCCACCTCGAGCAGTACTTC. It yields the protein CASSLHLEQYF.

The gene calls are TRBV27 and TRBJ2-1, with TRBD1 as a possible D gene (6 bases). The CDR3 length is 16 residues. Germline V gene sequence: CDR1 MNHEY, CDR2 SMNVEV (reference sequence). V shed 1 base and J shed 6 bases, with 16 bases lying between them. The CDR3 coding sequence is TGTGCCAGCAGTTTATGGGTCGGGGACACGAGCAATGAGCAGTTCTTC. This translates into CASSLWVGDTSNEQFF.

The chain uses TRBV27 and TRBJ1-2; D perhaps matches TRBD1 (6 bases). The germline V gene encodes CDR1 MNHEY and CDR2 SMNVEV (reference sequence). The CDR3 has 15 residues. V lost 2 bases to trimming and J lost 8 bases, with 18 bases between them. The CDR3 is CASSLRVDSFVGYTF. The CDR3 DNA reads as TGTGCCAGCAGTTTAAGGGTGGACAGTTTCGTGGGCTACACCTTC.

The chain couples TRBV11-2 to TRBJ2-1, with D possibly matching TRBD2 (5 bases). Looked up from germline, CDR1 is SGHAT and CDR2 is FQNNGV. The CDR3 covers 13 residues. The V end lost 1 base, the J end lost 9 bases, and 10 bases lay between the germline ends. The CDR3 DNA is TGTGCCAGCAGCTTAGTAGACTACCTTGAGCAGTTCTTC. Translation gives CASSLVDYLEQFF.

V and J are TRBV7-2 and TRBJ1-5; the match to TRBD1 covers 9 bases. V dropped 2 bases and J dropped 3; count of bases not matched to a gene: 5. The CDR3 covers 16 residues. Per germline, CDR1 SGHTA and CDR2 FQGNSA. The CDR3 DNA reads as TGTGCCAGCAGCTTACGAGGACAGGGGTCCAATCAGCCCCAGCATTTT. Residues: CASSLRGQGSNQPQHF.

A few counts support this clonotype. The chain recombines TRBV7-6 with TRBJ1-1, with no clear D. Germline CDR1 reads SGHVS; CDR2 reads FNYEAQ. V lost 4 bases and J 1 base, leaving 10 bases between the germline ends. This CDR3 is 14 amino acids long. CDR3 sequence (DNA): TGTGCCAGCAGCTACGGTGGCAGGAACACTGAAGCTTTCTTT. As protein: CASSYGGRNTEAFF.

In its sample, this clonotype was seen a few times. The chain is built from TRBV4-1 and TRBJ1-2, with D uncertain. Trimming removed 4 bases from V and 6 bases from J, with 15 bases in between. The CDR3 length is 14 residues. The germline gives CDR1 MGHRA, CDR2 YSYEKL. This chain's CDR3 is CASSRLGPKDGYTF. The CDR3 DNA follows: TGCGCCAGCAGCCGCCTTGGACCTAAGGATGGCTACACCTTC.